This T cell receptor beta chain was observed in a study of T-cell reconstitution after alpha-beta-depleted transplantation in children (dated by TCRdb to between 2015 and 2016). For context, the study as a whole: T-cell immune reconstitution after TCRalphabeta/CD19-depleted allogeneic hematopoietic cell transplantation in children was quantitatively tracked in the study by means of TCR repertoire profiling. The research as a whole found: The apparently early alphabetaT-cell count recovery about two months after transplant was reportedly dependent on only several hundred rapidly expanded clones derived from non-depleted graft cells. In some patients, the high TCRbeta diversity seen at day 60 was put down to recipient T cells and intrathymic progenitors that had survived conditioning. Over the following months the frequencies of hyperexpanded clones went down, and after one year T-cell counts and TCRbeta diversity were mostly credited to newly produced T cells.

To note about this clonotype: Its antigen is currently not known. The input lacks base qualities; no much larger clone sits a single base away.

Sample treatment or condition, as interpreted from the label and publication: allogeneic hematopoietic cell transplantation with graft depleted of TCRalphabeta T cells and CD19 B cells. Transplant recipients were children who received TCRalphabeta/CD19-depleted allogeneic hematopoietic cell grafts. The CDR3 starts with the cysteine, ends with the phenylalanine, and has 12 residues. The DNA shown is the 36-base CDR3, in frame from base 1. Looking up the germline V gene yields CDR1 SGDLS and CDR2 YYNGEE. Trimming accounts for 3 bases at V and 9 bases at J, while the number of junction bases matched to no gene is 3. The receptor library was made with PCR. This sample was sequenced with an Illumina HiSeq 2500. TCR library preparation used molecular barcoding, with unique molecular identifiers applied to normalize quantification of the TCRbeta repertoire. The public reads were run again by TCRdb, first through fastp at Q25 and then through MiXCR, and only productive beta chains were kept. Merged by CDR3 protein, the rows form single entries marked with the most common genes and DNA. In all, the sample holds around 450,000 distinct CDR3 sequences, and over 40% of those were seen once. The ten top clones hold under 30% of the sample.

Here the sequenced sample was PBMCs, taken before TCRalphabeta/CD19-depleted stem cell transplant. The source is a girl aged 2 to 10 with aplastic anemia, due to receive a stem cell transplant. Here the chain combines TRBV9 and TRBJ2-1; TRBD2 agrees with 7 junctional bases. The CDR3 has the sequence CASSATSVEQFF. The base sequence is TGTGCCAGCAGCGCAACTAGCGTTGAGCAGTTCTTC. The CDR3 plus the reference TRBV9 and TRBJ2-1 genes for the other parts give the full variable domain: DSGVTQTPKHLITATGQRVTLRCSPRSGDLSVYWYQQSLDQGLQFLIQYYNGEERAKGNILERFSAQQFPDLHSELNLSSLELGDSALYFCASSATSVEQFFGPGTRLTVL.